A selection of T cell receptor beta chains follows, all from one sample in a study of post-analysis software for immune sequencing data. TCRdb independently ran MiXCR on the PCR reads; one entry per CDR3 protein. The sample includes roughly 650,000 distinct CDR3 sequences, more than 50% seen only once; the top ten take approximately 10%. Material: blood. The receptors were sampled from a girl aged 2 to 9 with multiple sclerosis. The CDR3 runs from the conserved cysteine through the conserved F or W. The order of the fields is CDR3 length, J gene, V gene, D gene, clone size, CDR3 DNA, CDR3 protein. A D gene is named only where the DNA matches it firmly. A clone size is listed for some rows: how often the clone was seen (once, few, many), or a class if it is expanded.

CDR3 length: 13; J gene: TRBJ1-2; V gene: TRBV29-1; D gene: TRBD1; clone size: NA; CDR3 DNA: TGCAGCGTCGACAGGGTGGACGACTATGGCTACACCTTC; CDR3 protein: CSVDRVDDYGYTF
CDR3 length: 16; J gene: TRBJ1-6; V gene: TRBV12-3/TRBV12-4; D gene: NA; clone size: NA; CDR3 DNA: TGTGCCAGCAGGGGGTATAGCCCTGGAGATAATTCACCCCTCCACTTT; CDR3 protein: CASRGYSPGDNSPLHF
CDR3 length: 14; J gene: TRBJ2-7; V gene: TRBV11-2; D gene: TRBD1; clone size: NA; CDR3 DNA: TGTGCCAGCAGCTCTATGACAGGGGTGGAAGAGCAGTACTTC; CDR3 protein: CASSSMTGVEEQYF
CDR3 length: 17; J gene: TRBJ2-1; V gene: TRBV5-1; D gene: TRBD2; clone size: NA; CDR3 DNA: TGCGCCAGCAGCTTGGCCCGAGCGGGAGGGCCCTACAATGAGCAGTTCTTC; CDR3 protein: CASSLARAGGPYNEQFF
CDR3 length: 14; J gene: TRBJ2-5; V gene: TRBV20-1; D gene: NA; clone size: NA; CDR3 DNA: TGCAGTGCTAGAACTGGGGGCGAAAGCGAGACCCAGTACTTC; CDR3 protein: CSARTGGESETQYF
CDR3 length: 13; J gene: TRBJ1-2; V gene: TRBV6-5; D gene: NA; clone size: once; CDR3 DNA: TGTGCCAGCAGAGCGACGGCGGACTATGGCTACACCTTC; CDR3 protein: CASRATADYGYTF
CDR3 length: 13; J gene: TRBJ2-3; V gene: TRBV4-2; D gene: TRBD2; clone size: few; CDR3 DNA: TGTGCCAGCAGCCAAGAACTAGCGGGGGCGCAGTATTTT; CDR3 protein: CASSQELAGAQYF
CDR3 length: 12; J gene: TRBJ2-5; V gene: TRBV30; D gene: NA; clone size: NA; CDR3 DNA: TGTGCCTGGAGTGTCCAGCAAGAGACCCAGTACTTC; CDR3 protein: CAWSVQQETQYF
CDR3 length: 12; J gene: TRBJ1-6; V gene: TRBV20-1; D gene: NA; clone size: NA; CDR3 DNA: TGCAGTGCTAGAGATCAGGGGTCACCCCTCCACTTT; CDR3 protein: CSARDQGSPLHF
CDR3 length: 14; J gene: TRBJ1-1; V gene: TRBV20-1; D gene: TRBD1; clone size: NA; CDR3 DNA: TGCAGTGCTAGCCACAGGGGGATGAACACTGAAGCTTTCTTT; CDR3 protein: CSASHRGMNTEAFF
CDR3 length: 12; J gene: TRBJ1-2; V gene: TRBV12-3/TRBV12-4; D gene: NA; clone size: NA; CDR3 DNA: TGTGCCAGCGGGGGGGGTTCTTATGGCTACACCTTC; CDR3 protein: CASGGGSYGYTF
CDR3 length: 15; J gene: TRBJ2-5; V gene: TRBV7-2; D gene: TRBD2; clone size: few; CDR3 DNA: TGTGCCAGCAGCTTGCCGGGGGGAAAAAAAGAGACCCAGTACTTC; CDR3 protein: CASSLPGGKKETQYF
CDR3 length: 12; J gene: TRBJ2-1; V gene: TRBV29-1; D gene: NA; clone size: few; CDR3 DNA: TGCAGCGTTGGGACACCGGACAATGAGCAGTTCTTC; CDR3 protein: CSVGTPDNEQFF
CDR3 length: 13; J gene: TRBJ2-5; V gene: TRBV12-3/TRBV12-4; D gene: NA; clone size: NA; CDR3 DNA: TGTGCCAGCACTCGCGGGGCGGGTGAGACCCAGTACTTC; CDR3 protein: CASTRGAGETQYF
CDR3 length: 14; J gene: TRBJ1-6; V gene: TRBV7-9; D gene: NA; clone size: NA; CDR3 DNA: TGTGCCAGCAGCCCCACAGGCTGGGATTCACCCCTCCACTTT; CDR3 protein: CASSPTGWDSPLHF
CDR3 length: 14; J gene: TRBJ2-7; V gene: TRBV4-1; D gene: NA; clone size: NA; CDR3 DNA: TGCGCCAGCAGCCAAGCTCCCTGGGGGGACGAGCAGTACTTC; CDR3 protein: CASSQAPWGDEQYF
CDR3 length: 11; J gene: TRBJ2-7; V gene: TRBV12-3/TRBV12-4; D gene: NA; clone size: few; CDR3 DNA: TGTGCCAGCAGTTTTTTCTACGAGCAGTACTTC; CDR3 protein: CASSFFYEQYF
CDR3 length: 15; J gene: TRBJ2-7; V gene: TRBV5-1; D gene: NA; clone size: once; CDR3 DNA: TGCGCCAGCAGCCTGGAAGGGGGATCCCCCTACGAGCAGTACTTC; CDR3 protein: CASSLEGGSPYEQYF
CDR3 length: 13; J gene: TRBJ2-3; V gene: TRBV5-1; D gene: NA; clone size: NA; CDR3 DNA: TGCGCCAGCAGCTCTCCCTTGGCAGATACGCAGTATTTT; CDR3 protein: CASSSPLADTQYF
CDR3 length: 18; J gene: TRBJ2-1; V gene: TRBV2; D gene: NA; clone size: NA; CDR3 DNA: TGTGCCAGCTGTATTCTTAACCCGACGGGTTCCGGGGAGGATGAGCAGTTCTTC; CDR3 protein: CASCILNPTGSGEDEQFF
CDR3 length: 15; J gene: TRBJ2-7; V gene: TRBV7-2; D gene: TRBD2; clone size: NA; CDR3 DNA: TGTGCCAGCAGCGTCCGTGAGGGACTAGGTTACGAGCAGTACTTC; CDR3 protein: CASSVREGLGYEQYF
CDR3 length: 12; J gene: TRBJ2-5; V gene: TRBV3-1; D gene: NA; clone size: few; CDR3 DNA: TGTGCCAGCAGCCCAGGGGGTCGGGAGCAGTACTTC; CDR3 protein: CASSPGGREQYF
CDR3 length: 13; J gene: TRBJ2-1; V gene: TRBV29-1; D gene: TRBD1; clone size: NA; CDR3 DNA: TGCAGCGTGCCCGGACAGGGGAGCAATGAGCAGTTCTTC; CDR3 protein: CSVPGQGSNEQFF
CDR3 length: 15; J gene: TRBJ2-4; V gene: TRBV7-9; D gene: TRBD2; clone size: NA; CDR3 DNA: TGTGCCAGCAGCTTGCGCTCTAGCGGGAGAGATACGCAGTATTTC; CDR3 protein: CASSLRSSGRDTQYF
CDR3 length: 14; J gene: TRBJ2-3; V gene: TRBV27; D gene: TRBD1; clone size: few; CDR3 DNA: TGTGCCAGCAGAAGGGACAGAAACACAGATACGCAGTATTTT; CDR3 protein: CASRRDRNTDTQYF
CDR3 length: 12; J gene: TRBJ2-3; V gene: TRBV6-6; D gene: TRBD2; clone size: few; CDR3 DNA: TGTGCCAGGACTAGCCGCACAGATACGCAGTATTTT; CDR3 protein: CARTSRTDTQYF
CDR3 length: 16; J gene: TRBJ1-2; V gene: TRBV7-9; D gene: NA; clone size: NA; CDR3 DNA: TGTGCCAGCAGCTTACGGCAGGGTTTGGTTCACTATGGCTACACCTTC; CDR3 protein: CASSLRQGLVHYGYTF
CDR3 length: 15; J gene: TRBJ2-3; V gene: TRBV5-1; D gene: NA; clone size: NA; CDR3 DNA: TGCGCCAGCAGCTGGACGAGCAGTGGCACAGATACGCAGTATTTT; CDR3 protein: CASSWTSSGTDTQYF
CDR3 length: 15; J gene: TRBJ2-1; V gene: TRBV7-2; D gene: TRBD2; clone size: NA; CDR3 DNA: TGTGCCAGCGTGTCGCTGAGGACTAGTGGGAATGAGCAGTTCTTC; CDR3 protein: CASVSLRTSGNEQFF
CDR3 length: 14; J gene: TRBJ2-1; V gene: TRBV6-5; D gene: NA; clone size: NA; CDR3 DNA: TGTGCCAGCAGTTACTCCCCCGCACAGGATGAGCAGTTCTTC; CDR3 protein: CASSYSPAQDEQFF
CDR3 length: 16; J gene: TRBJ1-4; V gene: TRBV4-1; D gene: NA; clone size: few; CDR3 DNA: TGCGCCAGCAGCCAAACCCCCGGGTCGAGAAATGAAAAACTGTTTTTT; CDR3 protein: CASSQTPGSRNEKLFF
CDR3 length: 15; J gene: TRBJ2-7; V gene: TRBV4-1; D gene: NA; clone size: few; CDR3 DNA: TGCGCCAGCAGCCAAGATCCGGGGATTGACCTCGAGCAGTACTTC; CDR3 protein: CASSQDPGIDLEQYF
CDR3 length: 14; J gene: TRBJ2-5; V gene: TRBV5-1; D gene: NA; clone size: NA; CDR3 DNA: TGCGCCAGCAGCCAGGAGGCTGGCAAACAGACCCAGTACTTC; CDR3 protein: CASSQEAGKQTQYF
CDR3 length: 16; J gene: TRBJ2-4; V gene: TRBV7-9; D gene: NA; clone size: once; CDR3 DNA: TGTGCCAGCAGCCGCACCATCACCGGGGCCAAAAACATTCAGTACTTC; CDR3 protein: CASSRTITGAKNIQYF
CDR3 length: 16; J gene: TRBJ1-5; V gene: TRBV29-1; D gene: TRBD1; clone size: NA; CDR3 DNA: TGCAGCGTTACCACCACCGGGACAGCTTCTAATCAGCCCCAGCATTTT; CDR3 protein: CSVTTTGTASNQPQHF
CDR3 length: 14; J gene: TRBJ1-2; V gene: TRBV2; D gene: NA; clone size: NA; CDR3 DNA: TGTGCCAGCAGTGACTCGACAGCTAACTATGGCTACACCTTC; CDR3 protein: CASSDSTANYGYTF
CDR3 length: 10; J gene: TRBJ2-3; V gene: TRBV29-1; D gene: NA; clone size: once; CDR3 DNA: TGCAGCGCAATCGTTAAGACGCAGTATTTT; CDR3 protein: CSAIVKTQYF
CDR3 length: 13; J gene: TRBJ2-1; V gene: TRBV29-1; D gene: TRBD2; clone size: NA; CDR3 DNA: TGCAGCTTGCTAGCGGTCCCATCCAATGAGCAGTTCTTC; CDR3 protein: CSLLAVPSNEQFF
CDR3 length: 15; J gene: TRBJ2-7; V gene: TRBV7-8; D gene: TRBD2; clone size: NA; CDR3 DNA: TGTGCCAGCAGCTTACTAGCGGGAGGGCTCAGGGAGCAGTACTTC; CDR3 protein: CASSLLAGGLREQYF
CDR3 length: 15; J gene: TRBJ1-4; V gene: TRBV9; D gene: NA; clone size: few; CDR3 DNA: TGTGCCAGCAGCGTAGGCGGGACACGTCTCGAAAAACTGTTTTTT; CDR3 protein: CASSVGGTRLEKLFF
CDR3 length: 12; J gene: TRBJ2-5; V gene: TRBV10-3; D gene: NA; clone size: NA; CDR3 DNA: TGTGCCACTACAGGGCACCCAGAGACCCAGTACTTC; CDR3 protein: CATTGHPETQYF
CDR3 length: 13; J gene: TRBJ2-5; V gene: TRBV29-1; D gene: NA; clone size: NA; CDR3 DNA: TGCAGCGTTGAATACCGCGGGGAGGTGACCCAGTACTTC; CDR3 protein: CSVEYRGEVTQYF
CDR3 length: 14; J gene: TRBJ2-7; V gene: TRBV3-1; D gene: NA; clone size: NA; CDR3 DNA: TGTGCCAGCAGCCAGTCGGTGAACACCTACGAGCAGTACTTC; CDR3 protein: CASSQSVNTYEQYF